The 17 T cell receptor beta chains below come from one sample, sequenced in a study of CD8 T cells in ankylosing spondylitis. General observations from the study: About 8 highly homologous variants made up a TCR beta motif, and this motif appeared characteristic of ankylosing spondylitis blood.

TCRdb re-analysed the 5' RACE reads in MiXCR, keeping a single row per CDR3 protein. The table has over 200,000 distinct CDR3 sequences, about a sixth seen once. Their cognate antigens are unknown. Input material: blood, either unsorted or a sorted T cell fraction (not recorded which). The receptors stem from a male donor with ankylosing spondylitis.

The rearrangement joins TRBV4-3 to TRBJ1-1; no reliable D call. There are 15 residues in the CDR3. Germline lookup yields CDR1 LGHNA and CDR2 YSLEER. V lost 0 bases, J lost 0 bases, and 8 bases lay in between. CDR3 region: CASSQDLQLNTEAFF. CDR3 sequence (DNA): TGCGCCAGCAGCCAAGATCTGCAGCTGAACACTGAAGCTTTCTTT.

This clonotype was detected a few times. This rearrangement joins TRBV7-9 to TRBJ2-5, with TRBD2 matching 9 bases. Trimming cost V 3 bases and J 1 base; bases outside gene matches: 3. CDR1 and CDR2 from the germline V gene are SEHNR and FQNEAQ (reference sequence). CDR3 length equals 15 residues. CDR3: CASSFSGRSQETQYF. The CDR3 nucleotides are TGTGCCAGCAGCTTCAGCGGGAGGTCCCAAGAGACCCAGTACTTC.

CDR3 amino acids: CASSLANNPLEQYF. The CDR3 region has the DNA TGTGCCAGCAGCTTAGCGAACAACCCCCTCGAGCAGTACTTC. The J gene is TRBJ2-7, the V gene TRBV7-2; no reliable D call. CDR1 is SGHTA, CDR2 FQGNSA, per germline. This CDR3 contains 14 residues. With 0 bases removed from V and 6 bases from J, the gap between germline ends came to 12 bases.

The chain has TRBV4-2 and TRBJ1-2, with D perhaps matching TRBD1 (5 bases). Germline-derived CDR1 and CDR2 are LGHNA and YNFKEQ. There are 15 residues in the CDR3. Trimming stripped 2 bases from V and 0 bases from J, with 10 bases between. In DNA, the CDR3 is TGTGCCAGCAGCCAACCACGGACACCTAACTATGGCTACACCTTC. It encodes CASSQPRTPNYGYTF.

V is TRBV30 and J is TRBJ2-7; 8 bases line up with TRBD2. The J segment lost 0 bases and the V segment lost 2 bases, leaving 6 bases of the junction unmatched. CDR1 and CDR2 from the germline V gene are GTSNPN and SVGIG (reference sequence). This CDR3 region has 15 residues. The CDR3 here is CAWSLAGFPSYEQYF. The DNA of the CDR3 is TGTGCCTGGAGTTTAGCGGGGTTCCCCTCCTACGAGCAGTACTTC.

The sample holds a few counts of this clonotype. V usage is TRBV7-9 and J usage is TRBJ2-1; TRBD2 agrees at 8 bases. Per the germline V gene, CDR1 is SEHNR and CDR2 is FQNEAQ (reference sequence). V shed 3 bases, J shed 4 bases, and the junction held 5 bases outside the gene matches. This CDR3 spans 15 amino acids. The CDR3 loop reads CASSFGRGEYNEQFF. The CDR3 DNA follows: TGTGCCAGCAGCTTCGGGCGGGGGGAGTACAATGAGCAGTTCTTC.

This clonotype turned up a few times. The chain has TRBV29-1 and TRBJ2-7; 8 bases fit TRBD2. The V gene's germline CDR1 is SQVTM and CDR2 ANQGSEA. V dropped 4 bases and J dropped 0; count of bases not matched to a gene: 17. This CDR3 is 18 amino acids long. The CDR3 is CSVVPWGLEHHSSYEQYF. The CDR3, as DNA: TGCAGCGTTGTTCCTTGGGGACTAGAACATCATTCCTCCTACGAGCAGTACTTC.

The chain is built from TRBV12-3 or TRBV12-4 and TRBJ2-1; 9 positions match TRBD2. V was pared by 6 bases and J by 2 bases, with 5 bases of the junction left unmatched. This CDR3 is built from 15 residues. CDR3 residues: CASSSTSGAYNEQFF. CDR3 coding DNA: TGTGCCAGCAGCTCGACTAGCGGAGCCTACAATGAGCAGTTCTTC.

This chain connects TRBV12-3 or TRBV12-4 to TRBJ1-3; D call uncertain. The CDR3 sequence is 12 residues long. V gave up 6 bases and J gave up 1 base, with 4 bases separating them. The CDR3 sequence is CASRASGNTIYF. In DNA form, the CDR3 reads TGTGCCAGCAGGGCTTCTGGAAACACCATATATTTT.

This chain connects TRBV9 to TRBJ2-5, with no clear D. Germline CDR1 is SGDLS and CDR2 is YYNGEE. The CDR3 is 13 residues long. The V gene lost 4 bases and the J gene lost 5 bases, with 12 bases spanning the gap. CDR3 DNA sequence: TGTGCCAGCAGCCCCTCCGGGTGGGAGACCCAGTACTTC. Amino acids: CASSPSGWETQYF.

The chain recombines TRBV5-1 with TRBJ1-5; D perhaps matches TRBD1 (6 bases). The CDR3 has 15 amino acids. V lost 0 bases to trimming and J lost 6 bases, with 13 bases between them. Germline-derived CDR1 and CDR2 are SGHRS and YFSETQ. CDR3 region: CASSLEGGAAQPQHF. The CDR3 region has the DNA TGCGCCAGCAGCTTGGAGGGGGGCGCCGCTCAGCCCCAGCATTTT.

This rearrangement joins TRBV21-1 to TRBJ2-1; the table's D call of TRBD1 was not tested on the DNA. TRBV21-1 is reported as a pseudogene. This CDR3 has 19 amino acids. CDR3 region: CASSKNGTGRGECYNEQFF. The CDR3 DNA sequence: TGTGCCAGCAGCAAAAACGGGACAGGGAGAGGTGAATGCTACAATGAGCAGTTCTTC.

This clonotype was observed many times. Here the CDR3 reads CASSRTGDTEAFF. The CDR3 coding sequence is TGTGCCAGCAGCCGAACAGGGGATACTGAAGCTTTCTTT. The J gene is TRBJ1-1, the V gene TRBV12-3 or TRBV12-4; 7 nucleotides line up with TRBD1. There are 13 residues in the CDR3. Trimming cost V 6 bases and J 5 bases; bases outside gene matches: 6.

This clonotype occurred once. The chain couples TRBV4-3 to TRBJ1-2, with unresolved D. V dropped 4 bases and J dropped 4 bases, with 13 bases sitting between them. Germline loops: CDR1 LGHNA, CDR2 YSLEER. The CDR3 runs to 14 residues. DNA of the CDR3: TGCGCCAGCAGCCCCGGTCGGGAATTCTATGGCTACACCTTC. As protein: CASSPGREFYGYTF.

This clonotype was observed a few times. V and J are TRBV7-8 and TRBJ2-5; TRBD1 is a possible D gene (5 bases). With 7 bases removed from V and 3 bases from J, the gap between germline ends came to 24 bases. The germline CDR1 and CDR2 sequences are SGHVS and FQNEAQ. CDR3 size: 17 residues. The CDR3 spells CASTQLGLATAKETQYF. The CDR3 DNA is TGTGCCAGCACCCAGCTTGGTTTGGCGACAGCTAAAGAGACCCAGTACTTC.

The chain couples TRBV27 to TRBJ1-2; D uncertain. This CDR3 spans 13 amino acids. Germline V gene data show CDR1 as MNHEY and CDR2 as SMNVEV (reference sequence). With 6 bases removed from V and 6 bases from J, the gap between germline ends came to 14 bases. The CDR3 DNA reads TGTGCCAGCAGCCCCGTTGGGGAGGATGGCTACACCTTC. Its protein product is CASSPVGEDGYTF.

The chain recombines TRBV2 with TRBJ2-2, with 11 nucleotides matching TRBD1. The V and J ends lost 6 bases and 4 bases, in that order; junction bases with no gene match: 4. Per the germline V gene, CDR1 is SNHLY and CDR2 is FYNNEI. This CDR3 has 15 residues. CDR3 nucleotide sequence: TGTGCCAGCAGAGGACAGGGGGCGGTCACCGGGGAGCTGTTTTTT. Amino acids: CASRGQGAVTGELFF.